In this sample, the clone carrying this T cell receptor (beta chain) turned up a few times. Its antigen is still unknown. The germline V gene encodes CDR1 MNHEY and CDR2 SVGEGT. The CDR3 totals 13 residues. V dropped 10 bases and J dropped 7 bases, with 17 bases sitting between them. This record belongs to a study of identical twins. Unique molecular identifiers were present on the cDNA, which also gained a universal primer site by template switching. Each CDR3 protein gets one entry after TCRdb re-called the 5' RACE reads with MiXCR. The data show a few hundred thousand distinct CDR3 sequences, with approximately 17% seen just once and about 12% held by the top ten. Study outcomes and limitations: Memory repertoires showed no such pattern, whereas abundant cord blood beta clonotypes carried fewer insertions. Among monozygotic twins, out-of-frame TCR alpha sharing exceeded what models predicted.

The sample was naive T cells sorted from blood. This TCR was sampled from a man aged 45-65 years in good health. The V and J genes are TRBV6-2 or TRBV6-3 and TRBJ1-5; D remains ambiguous. CDR3 region: CATTWSRGQPQHF. The DNA of the CDR3 is TGTGCCACCACCTGGAGTCGCGGGCAGCCCCAGCATTTT.